A single sample is the source of the 2 T cell receptor beta chains below, sequenced in a study of cytotoxic CD8 clonotypes in ibrutinib-treated CLL. Sequencing used immunoSEQ multiplex PCR; TCRdb keeps in-frame clones, though not all of them. The table has about 2,800 clones, about 81% seen once; the top ten hold over 25%. Source: PBMCs, taken before ibrutinib treatment. These receptors were taken from a human donor with chronic lymphocytic leukemia.

The chain uses TRBV2 and TRBJ1-5; 7 bases line up with TRBD1. The CDR3 loop spans 14 amino acids. Germline lookup yields CDR1 SNHLY and CDR2 FYNNEI. After removal of 8 bases from V and 3 bases from J, the junction contained 7 bases not matched to a gene. The CDR3: CASGTDRVNQPQHF. The DNA of the CDR3 is TGTGCCAGCGGCACCGACAGGGTCAATCAGCCCCAGCATTTT.

This sequence joins TRBV6-4 and TRBJ2-2, with D perhaps matching TRBD1 (6 bases). Germline lookup yields CDR1 MRHNA and CDR2 SNTAGT. The CDR3 is made up of 15 amino acids. Trimming pared 7 bases from V and 0 bases from J, leaving 12 bases between. The CDR3 DNA reads as TGTGCCAGCAAACAACAGGGCACGAACACCGGGGAGCTGTTTTTT. Encoded protein: CASKQQGTNTGELFF.